Listed here are 32 T cell receptor beta chains from one sample, sequenced in a study of follicular helper T cells after annual influenza vaccination. Indicated time point: 2015-2016 season, pre-vaccination. Repertoires were generated with immunoSEQ multiplex PCR, while TCRdb's copy carries only in-frame clones and drops some. The table records roughly 15,000 clones, about 83% of them present only once. The input for sequencing was CXCR5- memory CD4+ T cells sorted from blood, taken on the day of influenza vaccination. Receptors were obtained from an adult who received the influenza vaccine.

This chain joins TRBV14 and TRBJ2-5, with 13 bases that match TRBD2. In germline, CDR1 is SGHDN, CDR2 FVKESK. This CDR3 comprises 15 residues. The V segment lost 4 bases and the J segment 5 bases; nucleotides outside the gene matches: 4. As DNA, the CDR3 is TGTGCCAGCAGCCCAGGACTAGCGGGGGTGGAGACCCAGTACTTC. Protein: CASSPGLAGVETQYF.

This sequence joins TRBV9 and TRBJ2-2; no clear D gene. Germline lookup yields CDR1 SGDLS and CDR2 YYNGEE. Trimming removed 5 bases at V and 6 bases at J, with 8 bases between. The CDR3 totals 12 residues. The CDR3 nucleotides read TGTGCCAGCAGAGGCCCGGCCGGGGAGCTGTTTTTT. Residues: CASRGPAGELFF.

This clone was detected once. V and J are TRBV5-6 and TRBJ1-6; TRBD1 agrees at 7 bases. V lost 4 bases and J lost 9; bases outside the gene matches: 4. CDR1 and CDR2 (germline): SGHDT, YYEEEE. The CDR3 has 13 residues. CDR3 sequence (DNA): TGTGCCAGCAGCCCTACAGGGGTTTCACCCCTCCACTTT. Amino acid sequence: CASSPTGVSPLHF.

V usage is TRBV11-3 and J usage is TRBJ2-5; 9 positions match TRBD2. CDR1 and CDR2 from the germline V gene are SGHNT and YENEEA. Unmatched junction bases numbered 7, after V lost 5 bases and J lost 9 bases. CDR3 length: 13 residues. CDR3 sequence reads: CASSRSGGGAQYF. The CDR3 coding sequence is TGTGCCAGCAGCCGTAGCGGGGGAGGGGCCCAGTACTTC. The complete variable domain, with remaining parts taken from reference TRBV11-3 and TRBJ2-5, reads EAGVVQSPRYKIIEKKQPVAFWCNPISGHNTLYWYLQNLGQGPELLIRYENEEAVDDSQLPKDRFSAERLKGVDSTLKIQPAELGDSAVYLCASSRSGGGAQYFGPGTRLLVL.

V gene TRBV11-2 combines with J gene TRBJ2-3, with 11 bases lining up with TRBD2. CDR1 is SGHAT, CDR2 FQNNGV, per germline. This CDR3 is 19 amino acids long. V dropped 6 bases and J dropped 7; count of bases not matched to a gene: 21. The CDR3 DNA sequence: TGTGCCAGCAGGGCGTTAGCGGGGGGGCCTTCCGGTGGACGGAATACGCAGTATTTT. Its protein is CASRALAGGPSGGRNTQYF. Combining the CDR3 with reference TRBV11-2 and TRBJ2-3 gives the whole variable domain EAGVAQSPRYKIIEKRQSVAFWCNPISGHATLYWYQQILGQGPKLLIQFQNNGVVDDSQLPKDRFSAERLKGVDSTLKIQPAKLEDSAVYLCASRALAGGPSGGRNTQYFGPGTRLTVL.

The genes are TRBV28 and TRBJ2-1; a possible D gene is TRBD2 (6 bases). The CDR3 contains 12 residues. V was clipped by 4 bases and J by 6 bases, with 7 bases between them. Germline CDR1 reads MDHEN; CDR2 reads SYDVKM. CDR3 loop: CASSSTSNEQFF. The DNA of the CDR3 is TGTGCCAGCAGTTCGACTAGCAATGAGCAGTTCTTC.

The CDR3 sequence is CASSTIGPHEQFF. For the CDR3, the DNA is TGTGCCAGCTCCACCATCGGGCCCCATGAGCAGTTCTTC. The rearrangement uses TRBV18 and TRBJ2-1; D call uncertain. This CDR3 contains 13 residues. The V gene's germline CDR1 is KGHSH and CDR2 LQKENI. V was shortened by 6 bases and J by 8 bases, with 14 bases between the two germline ends.

This clone appeared a few times. CDR3 DNA sequence: TGTGCCATCCTCGAAGCAGGCAGGTTAAATTCACCCCTCCACTTT. This sequence encodes CAILEAGRLNSPLHF. V gene TRBV28 combines with J gene TRBJ1-6; the D is unclear. CDR1 is MDHEN and CDR2 is SYDVKM in the germline V gene. CDR3 size: 15 residues. Deletions cut 10 bases from V and 7 bases from J, with 20 bases between.

In DNA form, the CDR3 reads TGTGCCACCAGCCAGGGGCCAAATCAGCCCCAGCATTTT. Protein product: CATSQGPNQPQHF. This chain connects TRBV15 to TRBJ1-5; TRBD1 is a possible D gene (6 bases). Germline values: CDR1 LNHNV, CDR2 YYDKDF (reference sequence). The CDR3 loop spans 13 amino acids. V lost 5 bases, J lost 4 bases, and 9 bases lay in between.

This clone was counted between two and nine times. This rearrangement joins TRBV25-1 to TRBJ2-7; 9 bases agree with TRBD1. Germline V gene sequence: CDR1 MGHDK, CDR2 SYGVNS. The CDR3 is 15 amino acids. Trimming cost V 3 bases and J 1 base; bases outside gene matches: 4. This chain's CDR3 is CASSEPGTGSYEQYF. CDR3 bases: TGTGCCAGCAGTGAGCCCGGGACAGGGTCCTACGAGCAGTACTTC.

This chain connects TRBV28 to TRBJ1-5; D remains ambiguous. Trimming took 6 bases from V and 4 from J, leaving 7 bases between them. This CDR3 has 12 amino acids. CDR1 MDHEN and CDR2 SYDVKM come from the germline V gene. The CDR3 spells CASRVGNQPQHF. CDR3 DNA sequence: TGTGCCAGCAGGGTCGGGAATCAGCCCCAGCATTTT.

The chain joins TRBV2 to TRBJ2-1; D not certain. This CDR3 is 14 amino acids long. Germline assignment: CDR1 SNHLY and CDR2 FYNNEI. The germline V and J ends were trimmed by 4 bases and 1 base, with 8 bases remaining between them. Here the CDR3 reads CASSGLGSYNEQFF. In DNA form, the CDR3 reads TGTGCCAGCAGTGGGCTTGGGTCCTACAATGAGCAGTTCTTC.

This clone was counted a single time. V gene TRBV30 combines with J gene TRBJ1-1; 8 bases fit TRBD1. Germline values: CDR1 GTSNPN, CDR2 SVGIG (reference sequence). There are 12 residues in the CDR3. Losses at the gene ends were 5 bases for V and 9 bases for J; bases not matched to a gene: 8. In DNA, the CDR3 is TGTGCCTGGGGACCCCGACAGGGGAAAGCTTTCTTT. Protein sequence: CAWGPRQGKAFF. Filled out from reference TRBV30 and TRBJ1-1, the complete variable domain reads SQTIHQWPATLVQPVGSPLSLECTVEGTSNPNLYWYRQAAGRGLQLLFYSVGIGQISSEVPQNLSASRPQDRQFILSSKKLLLSDSGFYLCAWGPRQGKAFFGQGTRLTVV.

This clone has a single count. The V call is TRBV10-3, the J call TRBJ1-1; D gene uncertain. Germline-derived CDR1 and CDR2 are ENHRY and SYGVKD. The CDR3 contains 13 residues. Between the trimmed V and J ends, which lost 6 bases and 0 bases, there was a span of 8 bases. The CDR3 region is CAISPAMNTEAFF. The CDR3 coding sequence is TGTGCCATCAGCCCAGCCATGAACACTGAAGCTTTCTTT.

This chain connects TRBV18 to TRBJ2-1; 12 nucleotides line up with TRBD2. The CDR3 length is 18 residues. The germline CDR1 and CDR2 sequences are KGHSH and LQKENI. Unmatched junction bases numbered 8, after V lost 5 bases and J lost 0 bases. The DNA for the CDR3 is TGTGCCAGCTCAGTGACTAGCGGGGGCCGGAGCTCCTACAATGAGCAGTTCTTC. Protein: CASSVTSGGRSSYNEQFF.

CDR3 loop: CSAAPGSEQFF. The CDR3 DNA is TGCAGTGCCGCCCCCGGATCCGAGCAGTTCTTC. The chain uses TRBV20-1 and TRBJ2-1; D gene uncertain. From germline, CDR1 is DFQATT and CDR2 SNEGSKA (reference sequence). The CDR3 contains 11 residues. V dropped 6 bases and J dropped 10 bases, with 13 bases sitting between them.

The count of this clone is one. The V and J genes are TRBV5-1 and TRBJ2-5; D gene unclear. The V and J ends lost 1 base and 2 bases respectively, with 9 bases between them. Germline CDR1 reads SGHRS; CDR2 reads YFSETQ. The CDR3 contains 14 residues. The CDR3 is CASSLTVGQETQYF. In nucleotides, the CDR3 is TGCGCCAGCAGCTTGACGGTAGGGCAAGAGACCCAGTACTTC.

This sequence joins TRBV7-2 and TRBJ1-2; 7 nucleotides line up with TRBD1. V dropped 1 base and J dropped 7; count of bases not matched to a gene: 9. CDR1 is SGHTA and CDR2 is FQGNSA in the germline V gene. The CDR3 runs to 15 residues. The CDR3 spells CASSLVGGPSGGYTF. The CDR3 coding sequence is TGTGCCAGCAGCTTAGTAGGGGGCCCTAGCGGTGGCTACACCTTC.

The chain couples TRBV18 to TRBJ1-2; the D gene is possibly TRBD1 (6 bases). Germline lookup yields CDR1 KGHSH and CDR2 LQKENI. The ends were cut back, 5 bases at V and 5 bases at J, with 18 bases in the middle. The CDR3 spans 15 residues. CDR3 bases: TGTGCCAGCTCAGAGAATCGACAGGCGCTGTATGGCTACACCTTC. Encoded protein: CASSENRQALYGYTF.

This clone was found once. V usage is TRBV27 and J usage is TRBJ1-1; TRBD1 might be the D (6 bases). The germline V gene has CDR1 MNHEY and CDR2 SMNVEV (reference sequence). The CDR3 has 20 amino acids. V was clipped by 1 base and J by 0 bases, with 24 bases between them. The CDR3 loop reads CASSLLSLGGGGGMNTEAFF. The CDR3 DNA reads TGTGCCAGCAGTTTATTATCCCTGGGCGGGGGTGGGGGCATGAACACTGAAGCTTTCTTT.

V gene TRBV2 combines with J gene TRBJ1-5; D gene ambiguous. The V end lost 3 bases, the J end lost 0 bases, and 0 bases lay between the germline ends. This CDR3 spans 12 amino acids. From germline, CDR1 is SNHLY and CDR2 FYNNEI. The CDR3 DNA follows: TGTGCCAGCAGTGATAGCAATCAGCCCCAGCATTTT. Its translation: CASSDSNQPQHF.

V usage is TRBV19 and J usage is TRBJ1-4; D unclear. There are 14 residues in the CDR3. Germline values: CDR1 LNHDA, CDR2 SQIVND (reference sequence). Trimming took 6 bases from V and 5 from J, leaving 13 bases between them. In DNA, the CDR3 is TGTGCCAGTAGCCCCCACAGAAGGAATGAAAAACTGTTTTTT. Amino acids: CASSPHRRNEKLFF.

This clone occurred once. The chain has TRBV28 and TRBJ1-2, with TRBD1 matching 7 bases. This CDR3 is built from 15 residues. The V gene end was trimmed by 4 bases and the J gene end by 4 bases; junction bases not matched to a gene: 9. Germline V gene lookup returns CDR1 MDHEN and CDR2 SYDVKM. CDR3 DNA: TGTGCCAGCAGTTCCACACAAGGGGGCCCCTATGGCTACACCTTC. This gives the protein CASSSTQGGPYGYTF.

This clone was observed a handful of times. The chain combines TRBV7-2 with TRBJ2-1, with a possible D match to TRBD2 (6 bases). Between the trimmed V and J ends, which lost 5 bases and 6 bases, there was a span of 14 bases. The CDR3 contains 14 residues. Germline assignment: CDR1 SGHTA and CDR2 FQGNSA. CDR3 nucleotide sequence: TGTGCCAGCAGCCCCGGCGGGGTTGGCAATGAGCAGTTCTTC. It translates to CASSPGGVGNEQFF.

V usage is TRBV7-6 and J usage is TRBJ2-1; a possible D gene is TRBD2 (7 bases). With 0 bases removed from V and 9 bases from J, the gap between germline ends came to 15 bases. This CDR3 comprises 15 residues. CDR1 is SGHVS and CDR2 is FNYEAQ in the germline V gene. CDR3 amino acids: CASSLAGGPFGEQFF. In DNA form, the CDR3 reads TGTGCCAGCAGCTTAGCCGGGGGGCCATTCGGTGAGCAGTTCTTC.

The chain is built from TRBV6-1 and TRBJ1-4, with D perhaps TRBD1 (5 bases). The V gene's germline CDR1 is MNHNS and CDR2 SASEGT. Trimming stripped 6 bases from V and 4 bases from J, with 12 bases between. This CDR3 is built from 14 residues. The DNA for the CDR3 is TGTGCCAGCAGGCTGACAGTGAATAATGAAAAACTGTTTTTT. Its protein is CASRLTVNNEKLFF.

A few counts support this clone. This chain uses TRBV4-1 with TRBJ2-7, with D perhaps TRBD2 (5 bases). The CDR3 runs 14 residues. The V and J ends lost 4 bases and 5 bases respectively, with 15 bases between them. The germline V gene encodes CDR1 MGHRA and CDR2 YSYEKL. For the CDR3, the DNA is TGCGCCAGCAGCCCGCACGGGGTGCGCGACGAGCAGTACTTC. Protein sequence: CASSPHGVRDEQYF.

This clone was observed a few times. The chain couples TRBV19 to TRBJ1-5; D might be TRBD1 (6 bases). V was shortened by 4 bases and J by 6 bases, with 13 bases between the two germline ends. CDR1 is LNHDA, CDR2 SQIVND, per germline (reference sequence). The length of the CDR3 is 14 residues. CDR3 bases: TGTGCCAGTAGTAACCCACAGGGCGGTCAGCCCCAGCATTTT. This codes for CASSNPQGGQPQHF.

The chain combines TRBV7-8 with TRBJ2-3; TRBD1 matches at 9 bases. CDR3 length equals 14 residues. The V gene's germline CDR1 is SGHVS and CDR2 FQNEAQ. Trimming at V came to 0 bases and at J to 9 bases, leaving 4 bases not matched to a gene. CDR3 loop: CASSLAAGTGTQYF. In DNA, the CDR3 is TGTGCCAGCAGCTTAGCCGCTGGGACAGGGACGCAGTATTTT. The full variable domain, its missing parts supplied by reference TRBV7-8 and TRBJ2-3, is GAGVSQSPRYKVAKRGQDVALRCDPISGHVSLFWYQQALGQGPEFLTYFQNEAQLDKSGLPSDRFFAERPEGSVSTLKIQRTQQEDSAVYLCASSLAAGTGTQYFGPGTRLTVL.

This clone has only one observation. The J gene is TRBJ1-5, the V gene TRBV28, with 8 positions matching TRBD1. This CDR3 has 15 residues. Germline-derived CDR1 and CDR2 are MDHEN and SYDVKM. J gave up 6 bases and V 3 bases, and 7 bases lay outside the gene matches. The CDR3 bases are TGTGCCAGCAGTTTCCTCCAGGGGGCAGGTCAGCCCCAGCATTTT. This gives the protein CASSFLQGAGQPQHF.

V and J are TRBV5-1 and TRBJ1-6; D is perhaps TRBD1 (6 bases). With 0 bases removed from V and 0 bases from J, the gap between germline ends came to 13 bases. Germline loops: CDR1 SGHRS, CDR2 YFSETQ. The CDR3 has 18 residues. For the CDR3, the DNA is TGCGCCAGCAGCTTGGGACCTACAGGGAACTCCTATAATTCACCCCTCCACTTT. Its translation is CASSLGPTGNSYNSPLHF.

This chain links TRBV5-4 with TRBJ2-1, with TRBD2 identical over 11 bases. Germline V gene data show CDR1 as SGHNT and CDR2 as YYREEE (reference sequence). V lost 7 bases to trimming and J lost 2 bases; unmatched junction nucleotides: 2. This CDR3 has 14 residues. The CDR3 bases are TGTGCCAGCTTTAGCGGGGGGGCCTACAATGAGCAGTTCTTC. Protein product: CASFSGGAYNEQFF. Together with reference TRBV5-4 and TRBJ2-1, the CDR3 gives the full variable domain: ETGVTQSPTHLIKTRGQQVTLRCSSQSGHNTVSWYQQALGQGPQFIFQYYREEENGRGNFPPRFSGLQFPNYSSELNVNALELDDSALYLCASFSGGAYNEQFFGPGTRLTVL.